This TCR beta chain is drawn from a study of human CD4 T cells and Enterobacteriaceae. Germline CDR1 reads SGHRS; CDR2 reads YFSETQ. Trimming removed 6 bases from V and 1 base from J, with 14 bases in between. The CDR3 length is 15 residues. Profiling relied on immunoSEQ multiplex PCR, and the TCRdb table lists in-frame clones only, not all of them. Of 27,000 or so clones in the sample, about four fifths were seen once. The memory gate held CD4+ cells that were not CD45RA+CCR7+CD95- naive cells, over 98% pure. The receptor's source is a human donor in good health. The rearrangement links TRBV5-1 to TRBJ2-1, with D tentatively TRBD1 (6 bases). Specimen: memory CD4+ T cells from blood. This CDR3 reads CASNRVPPSYNEQFF. CDR3 coding DNA: TGCGCCAGCAACAGGGTTCCTCCTTCCTACAATGAGCAGTTCTTC.